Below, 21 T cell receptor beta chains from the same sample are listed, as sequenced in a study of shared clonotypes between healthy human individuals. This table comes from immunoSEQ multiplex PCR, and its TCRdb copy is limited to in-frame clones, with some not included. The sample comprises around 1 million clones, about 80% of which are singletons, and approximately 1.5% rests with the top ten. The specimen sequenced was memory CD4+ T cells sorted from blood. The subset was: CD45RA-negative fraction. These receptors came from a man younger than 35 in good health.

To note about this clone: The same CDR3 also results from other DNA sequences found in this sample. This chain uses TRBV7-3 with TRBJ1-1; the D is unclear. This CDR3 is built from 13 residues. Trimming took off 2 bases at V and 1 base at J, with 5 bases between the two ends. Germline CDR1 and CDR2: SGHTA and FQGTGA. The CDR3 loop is CASSLSGNTEAFF. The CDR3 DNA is TGTGCCAGCAGCTTATCAGGGAACACTGAAGCTTTCTTT.

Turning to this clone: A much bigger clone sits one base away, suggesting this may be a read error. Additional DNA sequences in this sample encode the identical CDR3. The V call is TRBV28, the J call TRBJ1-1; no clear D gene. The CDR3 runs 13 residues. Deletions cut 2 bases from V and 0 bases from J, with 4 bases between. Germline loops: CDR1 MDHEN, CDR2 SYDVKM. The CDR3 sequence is CASSLNLNTEAFF. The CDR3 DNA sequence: TGTGCCAGCAGTTTAAATCTGAACACTGAAGCTTTCTTT.

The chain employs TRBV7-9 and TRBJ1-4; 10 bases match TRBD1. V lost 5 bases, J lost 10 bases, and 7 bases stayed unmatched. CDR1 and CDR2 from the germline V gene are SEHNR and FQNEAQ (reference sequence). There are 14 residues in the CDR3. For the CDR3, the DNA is TGTGCCAGCAGCCCGGGACAGGGGTACGGAAAACTGTTTTTT. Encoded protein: CASSPGQGYGKLFF.

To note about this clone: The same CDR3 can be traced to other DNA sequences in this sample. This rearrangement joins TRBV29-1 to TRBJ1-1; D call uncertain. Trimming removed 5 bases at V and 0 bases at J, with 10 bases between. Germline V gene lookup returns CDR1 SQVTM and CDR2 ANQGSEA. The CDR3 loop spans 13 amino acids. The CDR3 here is CSVSGNLNTEAFF. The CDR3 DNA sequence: TGCAGCGTTTCGGGCAATTTGAACACTGAAGCTTTCTTT.

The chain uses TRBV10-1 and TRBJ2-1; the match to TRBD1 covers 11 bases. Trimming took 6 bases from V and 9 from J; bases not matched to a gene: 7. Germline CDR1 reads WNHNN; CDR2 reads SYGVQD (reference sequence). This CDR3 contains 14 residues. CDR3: CASSAGTGGSEQFF. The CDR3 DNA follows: TGCGCCAGCAGCGCCGGGACAGGGGGTAGTGAGCAGTTCTTC.

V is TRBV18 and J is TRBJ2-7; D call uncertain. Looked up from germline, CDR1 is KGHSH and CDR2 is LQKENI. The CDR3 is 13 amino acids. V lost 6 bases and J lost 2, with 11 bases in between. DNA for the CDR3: TGTGCCAGCTCTCCCCCAACTCCCTACGAGCAGTACTTC. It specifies CASSPPTPYEQYF.

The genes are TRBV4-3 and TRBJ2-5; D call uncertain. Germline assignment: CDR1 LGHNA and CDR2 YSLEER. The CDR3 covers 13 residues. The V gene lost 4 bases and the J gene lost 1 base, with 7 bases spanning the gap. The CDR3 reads CASSLGLQETQYF. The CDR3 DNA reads TGCGCCAGCAGCCTCGGCCTCCAAGAGACCCAGTACTTC.

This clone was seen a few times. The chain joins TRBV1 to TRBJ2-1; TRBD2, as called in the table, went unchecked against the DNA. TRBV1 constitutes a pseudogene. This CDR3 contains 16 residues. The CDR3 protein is CTRPGTSGKSYNEQFF. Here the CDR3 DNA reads TGCACCAGGCCCGGGACTAGCGGCAAATCTTACAATGAGCAGTTCTTC.

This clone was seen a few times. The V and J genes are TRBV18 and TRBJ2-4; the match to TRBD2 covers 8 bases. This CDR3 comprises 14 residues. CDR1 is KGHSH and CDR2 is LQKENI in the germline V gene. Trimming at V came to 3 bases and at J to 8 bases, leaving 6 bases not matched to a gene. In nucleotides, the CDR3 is TGTGCCAGCTCACCGACGGGGGGGAAGGACATTCAGTACTTC. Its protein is CASSPTGGKDIQYF.

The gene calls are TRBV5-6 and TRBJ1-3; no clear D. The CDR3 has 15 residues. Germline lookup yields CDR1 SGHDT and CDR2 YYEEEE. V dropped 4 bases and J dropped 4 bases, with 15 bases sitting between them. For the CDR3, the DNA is TGTGCCAGCAGCGCGAGAGGCGCTTCGGGAAACACCATATATTTT. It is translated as CASSARGASGNTIYF.

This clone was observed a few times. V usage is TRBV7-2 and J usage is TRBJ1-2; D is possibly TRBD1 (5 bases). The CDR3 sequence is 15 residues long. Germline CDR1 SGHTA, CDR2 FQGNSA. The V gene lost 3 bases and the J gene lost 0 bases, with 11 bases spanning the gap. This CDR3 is CASSFPGTTNYGYTF. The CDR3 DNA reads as TGTGCCAGCAGCTTCCCGGGGACTACTAACTATGGCTACACCTTC.

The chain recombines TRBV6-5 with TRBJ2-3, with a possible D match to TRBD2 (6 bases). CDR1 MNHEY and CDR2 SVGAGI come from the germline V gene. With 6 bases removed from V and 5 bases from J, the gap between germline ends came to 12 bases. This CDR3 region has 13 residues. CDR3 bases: TGTGCCAGCAGACAACTAGCTGTAGATACGCAGTATTTT. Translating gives CASRQLAVDTQYF.

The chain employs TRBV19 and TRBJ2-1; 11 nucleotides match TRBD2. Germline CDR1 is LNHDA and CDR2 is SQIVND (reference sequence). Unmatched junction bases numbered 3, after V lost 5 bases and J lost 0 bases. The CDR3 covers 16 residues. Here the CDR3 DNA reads TGTGCCAGTAGTGAGACTAGCGGGAACTCCTACAATGAGCAGTTCTTC. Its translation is CASSETSGNSYNEQFF.

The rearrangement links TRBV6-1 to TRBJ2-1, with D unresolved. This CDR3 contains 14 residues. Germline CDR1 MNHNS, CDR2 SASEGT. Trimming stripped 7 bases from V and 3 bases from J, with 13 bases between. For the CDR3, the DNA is TGTGCCAGCATAATCGCACAGCACTACAATGAGCAGTTCTTC. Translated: CASIIAQHYNEQFF.

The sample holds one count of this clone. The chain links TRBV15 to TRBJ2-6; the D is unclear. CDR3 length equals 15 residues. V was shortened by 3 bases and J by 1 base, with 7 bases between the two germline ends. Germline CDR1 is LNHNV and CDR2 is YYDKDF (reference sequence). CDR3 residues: CATSRGQSGANVLTF. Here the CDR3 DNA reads TGTGCCACCAGCAGGGGCCAGTCTGGGGCCAACGTCCTGACTTTC.

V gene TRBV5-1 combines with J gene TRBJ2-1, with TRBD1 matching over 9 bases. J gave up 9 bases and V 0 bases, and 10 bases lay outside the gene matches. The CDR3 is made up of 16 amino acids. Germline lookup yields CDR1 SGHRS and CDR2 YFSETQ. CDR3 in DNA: TGCGCCAGCAGCTTGGGGGCGGGACAGGGACGAATTGAGCAGTTCTTC. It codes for CASSLGAGQGRIEQFF.

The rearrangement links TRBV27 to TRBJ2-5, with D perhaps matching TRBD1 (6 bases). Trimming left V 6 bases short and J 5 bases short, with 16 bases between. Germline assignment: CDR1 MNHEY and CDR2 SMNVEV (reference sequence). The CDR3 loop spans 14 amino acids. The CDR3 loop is CASRLTGLKETQYF. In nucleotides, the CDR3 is TGTGCCAGCAGGCTTACAGGGTTGAAGGAGACCCAGTACTTC.

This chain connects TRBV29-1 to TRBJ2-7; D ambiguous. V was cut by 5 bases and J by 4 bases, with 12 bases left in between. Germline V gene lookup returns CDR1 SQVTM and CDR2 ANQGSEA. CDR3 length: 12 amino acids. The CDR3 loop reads CSVSSNKYEQYF. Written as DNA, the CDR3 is TGCAGCGTTTCCAGTAATAAATACGAGCAGTACTTC.

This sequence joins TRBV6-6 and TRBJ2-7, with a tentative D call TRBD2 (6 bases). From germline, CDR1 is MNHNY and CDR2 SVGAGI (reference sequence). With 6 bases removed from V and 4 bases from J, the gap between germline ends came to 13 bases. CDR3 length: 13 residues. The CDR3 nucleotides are TGTGCCAGCAGACAGGACTACAGTTACGAGCAGTACTTC. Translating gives CASRQDYSYEQYF.

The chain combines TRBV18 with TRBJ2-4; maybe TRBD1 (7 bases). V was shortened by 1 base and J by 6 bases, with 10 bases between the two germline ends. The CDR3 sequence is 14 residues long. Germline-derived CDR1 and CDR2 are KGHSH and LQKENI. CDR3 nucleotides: TGTGCCAGCTCACCACTCCAGGGGGGAAACATTCAGTACTTC. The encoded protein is CASSPLQGGNIQYF.

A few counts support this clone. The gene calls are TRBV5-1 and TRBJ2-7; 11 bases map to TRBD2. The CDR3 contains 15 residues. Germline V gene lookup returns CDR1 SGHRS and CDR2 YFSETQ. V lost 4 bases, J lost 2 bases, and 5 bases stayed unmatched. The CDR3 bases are TGCGCCAGCAGCGCACTAGCGGGAGCCCCCTACGAGCAGTACTTC. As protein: CASSALAGAPYEQYF.